Shown below are 7 T cell receptor beta chains from a single sample sequenced in a study of vaccination and CD4 T cells after COVID-19. For these TCRs, the target antigens are not known. Oncomine TCR Beta short-read sequencing was applied to DNA from cultured CD4+ T cells. TCRdb analysed the PCR reads with MiXCR anew, one entry per CDR3 protein. Among 15,000 to 20,000 distinct CDR3 sequences listed, around 48% were seen once. Time point given: late sampling 161 to 241 days after vaccination in three convalescent patients. Treatment given: roughly 10-day PBMC culture with coronavirus spike peptide pools or control peptides (ViraFEST assay). The sample consisted of CD4+ T cells from blood, cultured in vitro, taken about 7 months after SARS-CoV-2 vaccination. Receptors were obtained from a human donor who had recovered from COVID-19.

This clonotype came up a few times. V is TRBV15 and J is TRBJ2-3, with D perhaps TRBD1 or TRBD2 (5 bases each). The CDR3 totals 14 residues. V lost 5 bases, J lost 7 bases, and 16 bases lay in between. Germline V CDR1 and CDR2: LNHNV, YYDKDF (reference sequence). The DNA for the CDR3 is TGTGCCACCAGCTTAGGTCCCAAGGGACATACGCAGTATTTT. It codes for CATSLGPKGHTQYF.

J is TRBJ2-3 and V is TRBV5-1; D not resolved. This CDR3 is 13 amino acids long. V was trimmed by 2 bases and J by 2 bases, leaving 6 bases between them. CDR1 is SGHRS and CDR2 is YFSETQ in the germline V gene. The CDR3 is CASSLTFTDTQYF. The DNA of the CDR3 is TGCGCCAGCAGCTTAACGTTCACAGATACGCAGTATTTT.

The V call is TRBV21-1, the J call TRBJ2-5; TRBD1, the table's D call, was not compared with the DNA. TRBV21-1 is classified as a pseudogene. This CDR3 contains 13 residues. The CDR3 region is CASTHSRVETQYF. CDR3 in DNA: TGTGCCAGCACTCATAGCCGGGTGGAGACCCAGTACTTC.

This sequence joins TRBV11-3 and TRBJ1-2; the match to TRBD1 covers 8 bases. CDR1 and CDR2 from the germline V gene are SGHNT and YENEEA. This CDR3 is built from 12 residues. The trim removed 8 bases at V and 3 bases at J, leaving 2 bases unmatched. The DNA for the CDR3 is TGTGCCAGCGGACAGGGATACTATGGCTACACCTTC. This encodes CASGQGYYGYTF.

This clonotype was seen only a few times. V is TRBV4-2 and J is TRBJ2-5; 7 nucleotides line up with TRBD1. The CDR3 has 14 amino acids. J lost 3 bases, V lost 3 bases, and 4 bases had no gene match. CDR1 and CDR2 (germline): LGHNA, YNFKEQ. The CDR3 here is CASSQGTAKETQYF. Written as DNA, the CDR3 is TGTGCCAGCAGCCAGGGGACAGCGAAAGAGACCCAGTACTTC.

This clonotype was counted once. The CDR3 is CASTFPRWSERESHHLSYNEQFF. CDR3 sequence (DNA): TGTGCCAGCACCTTTCCCAGGTGGTCCGAGCGGGAGTCCCACCACCTCTCCTACAATGAGCAGTTCTTC. V usage is TRBV6-4 and J usage is TRBJ2-1, with 8 bases identical to TRBD2. Germline V gene lookup returns CDR1 MRHNA and CDR2 SNTAGT. V trimming: 7 bases; J trimming: 0 bases; junction bases outside the gene matches: 29. CDR3 size: 23 residues.

The chain has TRBV7-9 and TRBJ2-2; a possible D gene is TRBD2 (6 bases). The CDR3 sequence is 13 residues long. Germline V gene lookup returns CDR1 SEHNR and CDR2 FQNEAQ (reference sequence). Trimming cost V 1 base and J 6 bases, with 6 bases left between them. The CDR3 DNA reads TGTGCCAGCAGCTTAGGACTAGCCGGGGAGCTGTTTTTT. Its protein product is CASSLGLAGELFF.